The rows below give T cell receptor beta chains drawn from one sample of a study of CD8 T cells in ankylosing spondylitis. One entry per CDR3 protein results from TCRdb running MiXCR on the 5' RACE reads. The sample includes 230,000 or so distinct CDR3 sequences, 15% to 20% of them seen just once. Input material: blood, either unsorted or a sorted T cell fraction (not recorded which). These TCRs come from a male donor with ankylosing spondylitis or in good health (not recorded which). The CDR3 runs from the conserved cysteine through the conserved F or W. Each record gives: J gene, clone size, V gene, CDR3 protein. Part of the rows lack a size; the others show once, few, many or a class for expanded clones.

>TRBJ2-5|few|TRBV29-1
CSAQGQGAVETQYF
>TRBJ2-7|few|TRBV20-1
CSARDRLSSSYEQYF
>TRBJ2-7|many|TRBV5-1
CASSLFRDTSYEQYF
>TRBJ2-5|NA|TRBV6-1
CASNQGGRETQYF
>TRBJ2-1|NA|TRBV20-1
CSARDIDEQFF
>TRBJ2-1|many|TRBV4-2
CASSQDWPSGYYEQFF
>TRBJ1-3|NA|TRBV13
CASSARGAEVLSGNTIYF
>TRBJ2-1|NA|TRBV29-1
CSVEGLGGLAAYNEQFF
>TRBJ2-1|NA|TRBV28
CASPFSRRNNEQFF
>TRBJ1-5|many|TRBV12-3/TRBV12-4
CASSLAGAGPQPQHF